The present T cell receptor beta chain was sequenced within a study of blood T cell repertoires in COVID-19. This CDR3 spans 14 amino acids. Germline V gives CDR1 MNHNS, CDR2 SASEGT. Trimming pared 0 bases from V and 1 base from J, leaving 6 bases between. Per the authors' pipeline: From reference gene primer amplification, estimates of nucleated cell counts were derived. Assay used: immunoSEQ multiplex PCR; TCRdb lists only in-frame clones, some missing. For V, J and clone size, that table is used; D and trimming come from the DNA. The profile shows 60,000 to 70,000 clones, around 82% of them singletons.

The sequence was obtained from a woman aged 60-75 years with acute or convalescent COVID-19. Sequencing was performed on peripheral blood. The V call is TRBV6-1, the J call TRBJ2-5; D not resolved. CDR3: CASSEARPQETQYF. The CDR3 DNA is TGTGCCAGCAGTGAAGCCAGGCCCCAAGAGACCCAGTACTTC.